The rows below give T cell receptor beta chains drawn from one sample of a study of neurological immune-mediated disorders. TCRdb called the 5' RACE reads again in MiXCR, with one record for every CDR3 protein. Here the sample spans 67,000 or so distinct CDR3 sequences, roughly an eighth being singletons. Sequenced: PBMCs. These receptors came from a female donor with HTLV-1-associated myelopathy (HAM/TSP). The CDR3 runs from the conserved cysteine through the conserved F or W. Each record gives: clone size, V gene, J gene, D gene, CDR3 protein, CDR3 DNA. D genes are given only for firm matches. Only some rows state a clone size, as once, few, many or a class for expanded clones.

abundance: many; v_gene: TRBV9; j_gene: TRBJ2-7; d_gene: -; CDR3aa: CASSVGSDSYEQYF; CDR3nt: TGTGCCAGCAGCGTGGGGTCGGACTCCTACGAGCAGTACTTC
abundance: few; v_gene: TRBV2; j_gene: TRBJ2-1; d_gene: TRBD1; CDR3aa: CASRTQGAGGDEQFF; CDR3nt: TGTGCCAGCAGGACACAGGGGGCCGGGGGCGATGAGCAGTTCTTC
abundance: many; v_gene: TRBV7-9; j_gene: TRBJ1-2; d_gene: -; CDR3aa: CASSLDRASKGYTF; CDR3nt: TGTGCCAGCAGCTTAGACAGGGCCTCGAAGGGCTACACCTTC
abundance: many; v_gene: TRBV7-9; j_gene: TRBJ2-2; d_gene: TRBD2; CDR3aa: CASSSPTSGGPGELFF; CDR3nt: TGTGCCAGCAGCTCCCCTACTAGCGGGGGGCCCGGGGAGCTGTTTTTT
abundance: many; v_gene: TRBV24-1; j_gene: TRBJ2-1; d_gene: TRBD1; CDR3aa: CATNDRDNEQFF; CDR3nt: TGTGCCACCAATGACAGGGACAATGAGCAGTTCTTC
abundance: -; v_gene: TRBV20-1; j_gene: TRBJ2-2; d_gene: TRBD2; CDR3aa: CSARDPSGGADTGELFF; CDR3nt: TGCAGTGCTAGAGATCCTAGCGGGGGGGCCGACACCGGGGAGCTGTTTTTT
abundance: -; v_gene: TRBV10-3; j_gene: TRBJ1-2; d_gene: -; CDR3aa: CAISGVEGLGYTF; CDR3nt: TGTGCCATCAGTGGGGTTGAAGGTCTCGGTTACACCTTC
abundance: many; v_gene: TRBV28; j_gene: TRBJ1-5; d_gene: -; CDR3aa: CASSLGAGQPQHF; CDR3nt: TGTGCCAGCAGTCTAGGGGCGGGACAGCCCCAGCATTTT
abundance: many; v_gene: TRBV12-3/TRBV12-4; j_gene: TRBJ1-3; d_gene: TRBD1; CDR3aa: CASSPGQGFAIYF; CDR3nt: TGTGCCAGCAGCCCCGGACAGGGGTTTGCCATATATTTT
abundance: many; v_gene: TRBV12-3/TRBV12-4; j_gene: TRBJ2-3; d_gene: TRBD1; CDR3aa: CASSPTGGADTQYF; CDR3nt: TGTGCCAGCAGTCCGACAGGGGGCGCAGATACGCAGTATTTT
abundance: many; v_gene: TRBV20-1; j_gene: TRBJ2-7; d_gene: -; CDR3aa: CSARLSAPGRVSYEQYF; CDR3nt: TGCAGTGCTAGGTTGTCAGCGCCAGGTCGGGTTTCCTACGAGCAGTACTTC
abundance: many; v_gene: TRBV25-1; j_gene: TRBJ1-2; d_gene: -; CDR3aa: CASSARTGSGYTF; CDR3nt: TGTGCCAGCAGTGCCAGAACAGGGTCTGGCTACACCTTC
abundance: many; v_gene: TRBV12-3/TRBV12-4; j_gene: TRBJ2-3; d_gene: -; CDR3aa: CASRRGRDTQYF; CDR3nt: TGTGCCAGCAGACGGGGCCGGGATACGCAGTATTTT
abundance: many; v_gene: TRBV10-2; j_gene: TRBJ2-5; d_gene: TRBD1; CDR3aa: CASSPLPVRTGEETQYF; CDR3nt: TGCGCCAGCAGTCCCCTCCCGGTGCGGACAGGGGAAGAGACCCAGTACTTC
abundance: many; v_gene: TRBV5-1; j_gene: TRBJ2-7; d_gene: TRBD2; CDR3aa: CASSSGLAGAQEYF; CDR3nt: TGCGCCAGCAGCTCGGGACTAGCGGGGGCCCAAGAGTACTTC
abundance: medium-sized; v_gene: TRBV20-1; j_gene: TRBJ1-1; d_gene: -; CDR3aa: CSARDTDRRVGGNTEAFF; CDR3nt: TGCAGTGCTAGAGATACCGACCGGCGTGTGGGGGGAAACACTGAAGCTTTCTTT
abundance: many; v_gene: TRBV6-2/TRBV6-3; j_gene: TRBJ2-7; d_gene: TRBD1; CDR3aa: CASRRDRGVSYEQYF; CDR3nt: TGTGCCAGCAGGAGGGACAGGGGAGTCTCCTACGAGCAGTACTTC
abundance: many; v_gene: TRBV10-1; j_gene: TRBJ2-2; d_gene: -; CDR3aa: CASSESGGPGELFF; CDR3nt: TGCGCCAGCAGTGAGAGCGGAGGACCCGGGGAGCTGTTTTTT
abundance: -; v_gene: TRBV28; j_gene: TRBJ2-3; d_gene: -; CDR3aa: CASSLRVADTQYF; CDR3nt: TGTGCCAGTAGTTTAAGGGTTGCAGATACGCAGTATTTT
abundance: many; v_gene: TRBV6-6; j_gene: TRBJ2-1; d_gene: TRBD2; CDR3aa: CASSYLLAGGNEQFF; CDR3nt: TGTGCCAGCAGTTACCTTTTAGCGGGGGGCAATGAGCAGTTCTTC
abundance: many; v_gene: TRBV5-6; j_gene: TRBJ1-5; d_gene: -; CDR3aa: CASSSSPGRGNQPQHF; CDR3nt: TGTGCCAGCAGCTCTTCCCCCGGGAGGGGCAATCAGCCCCAGCATTTT
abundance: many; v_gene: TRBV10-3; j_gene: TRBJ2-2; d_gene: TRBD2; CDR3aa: CATRPGLAANTGELFF; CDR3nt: TGTGCCACGCGACCTGGACTAGCGGCAAACACCGGGGAGCTGTTTTTT
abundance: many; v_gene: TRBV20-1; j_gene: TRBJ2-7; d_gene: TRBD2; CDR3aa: CSARDPGGSYEQYF; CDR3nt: TGCAGTGCTAGAGATCCCGGGGGGTCCTACGAGCAGTACTTC
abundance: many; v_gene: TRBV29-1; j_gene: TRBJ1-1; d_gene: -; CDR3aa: CSVGGIPEAFF; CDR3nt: TGCAGCGTGGGGGGTATCCCTGAAGCTTTCTTT
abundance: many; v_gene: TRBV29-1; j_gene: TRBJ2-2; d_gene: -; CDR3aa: CSGITGTGELFF; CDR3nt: TGCAGCGGTATCACAGGGACCGGGGAGCTGTTTTTT
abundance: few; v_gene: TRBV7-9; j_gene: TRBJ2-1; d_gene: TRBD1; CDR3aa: CASSRDRGSYNEQFF; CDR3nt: TGTGCCAGCAGCCGAGACAGGGGCTCCTACAATGAGCAGTTCTTC
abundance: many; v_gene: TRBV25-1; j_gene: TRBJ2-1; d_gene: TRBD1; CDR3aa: CASSKRDRVSNEQFF; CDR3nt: TGTGCCAGCAGTAAGCGGGACAGGGTATCAAATGAGCAGTTCTTC
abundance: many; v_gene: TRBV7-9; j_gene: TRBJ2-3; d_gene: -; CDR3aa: CASSFPAGYTQYF; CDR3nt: TGTGCCAGCAGCTTCCCGGCGGGGTACACGCAGTATTTT
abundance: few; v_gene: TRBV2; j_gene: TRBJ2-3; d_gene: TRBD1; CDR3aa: CASRTGGLARSTDTQYF; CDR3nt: TGTGCCAGCAGGACAGGGGGTTTAGCCCGGAGCACAGATACGCAGTATTTT
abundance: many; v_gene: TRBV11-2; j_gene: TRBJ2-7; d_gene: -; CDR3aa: CASSLDIRYYEQYF; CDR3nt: TGTGCCAGCAGCTTAGATATAAGGTACTACGAGCAGTACTTC
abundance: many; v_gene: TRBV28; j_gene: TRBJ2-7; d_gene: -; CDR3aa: CASSLVSYEQYF; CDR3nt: TGTGCCAGCAGTCTCGTTTCCTACGAGCAGTACTTC
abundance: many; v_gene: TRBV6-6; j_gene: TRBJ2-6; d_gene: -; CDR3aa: CASSPQTGSSGANVLTF; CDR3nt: TGTGCCAGCAGTCCGCAGACAGGAAGCTCTGGGGCCAACGTCCTGACTTTC
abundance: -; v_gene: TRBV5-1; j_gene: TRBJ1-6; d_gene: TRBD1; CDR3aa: CASSLAGQGYSPLHF; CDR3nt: TGCGCCAGCAGCTTGGCCGGACAGGGATATTCACCCCTCCACTTT
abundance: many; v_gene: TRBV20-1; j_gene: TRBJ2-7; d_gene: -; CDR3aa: CSATGAYTTYEQYF; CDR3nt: TGCAGTGCTACCGGGGCGTATACTACCTACGAGCAGTACTTC
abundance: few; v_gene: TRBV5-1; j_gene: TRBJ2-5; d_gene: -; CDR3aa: CASRSQATQETQYF; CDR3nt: TGCGCCAGCAGGTCGCAGGCGACCCAAGAGACCCAGTACTTC
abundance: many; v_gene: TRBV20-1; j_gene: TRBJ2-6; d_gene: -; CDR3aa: CSAGHITGANVLTF; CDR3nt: TGCAGTGCTGGTCACATCACTGGGGCCAACGTCCTGACTTTC
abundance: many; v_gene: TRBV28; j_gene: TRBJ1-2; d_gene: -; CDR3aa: CASSFAVGGYTF; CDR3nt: TGTGCCAGCAGTTTCGCTGTGGGCGGCTACACCTTC
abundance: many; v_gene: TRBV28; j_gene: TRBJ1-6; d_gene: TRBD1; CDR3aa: CASSLQGATNSPLHF; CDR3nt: TGTGCCAGCAGTTTGCAGGGGGCGACCAATTCACCCCTCCACTTT
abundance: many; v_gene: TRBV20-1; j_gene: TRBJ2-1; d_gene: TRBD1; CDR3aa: CSASLGGGRDEQFF; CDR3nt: TGCAGTGCTAGTTTAGGGGGCGGTAGGGATGAGCAGTTCTTC